The text below deals with one T cell receptor beta chain. This specimen belongs to a study of blood T cell repertoires in COVID-19. Study at large: T cells, B-cell-depleted T cells, or PBMCs supplied cDNA or gDNA.

Method: immunoSEQ multiplex PCR; TCRdb's copy keeps in-frame clones and lacks some. The table lists roughly 67,000 clones, 65% to 85% of them singletons. The CDR3 has 15 amino acids. V was pared by 3 bases and J by 1 base, with 15 bases between. Per the germline V gene, CDR1 is DFQATT and CDR2 is SNEGSKA (reference sequence). The material sequenced was peripheral blood. The receptor comes from a woman in her 50s with active or convalescent COVID-19. The chain recombines TRBV20-1 with TRBJ1-1; D might be TRBD1 (6 bases). The CDR3 DNA reads TGCAGTGCTAGTGGGCAGGGGATAGGGAACACTGAAGCTTTCTTT. Residues: CSASGQGIGNTEAFF.